These T cell receptor beta chains were read from a single sample in a study of technical replicates of blood from a few donors. Only in-frame clones appear in the TCRdb table, and some are missing; sequencing was by immunoSEQ multiplex PCR. The sample records about 81,000 clones, 85% to 95% being singletons. Sequenced sample: T cells isolated from PBMCs. The receptors were sampled from a human donor in good health. Each CDR3 is given with its conserved first and last residue. D genes are given only for firm matches. Clone size is stated in some rows and not others, as once, few, many or a class when expanded.

cdr3_nt: TGTGCCAGCAGTTTGGACAGGGGAGGCAATGAGCAGTTCTTC
cdr3_aa: CASSLDRGGNEQFF
clone_size: .
j_call: TRBJ2-1
d_call: TRBD1
v_call: TRBV6-6

cdr3_nt: TGTGCCAGCACCCAGGGACAGGGGAATCAGCCCCAGCATTTT
cdr3_aa: CASTQGQGNQPQHF
clone_size: .
j_call: TRBJ1-5
d_call: TRBD1
v_call: TRBV28

cdr3_nt: TGTGCCAGTAGTGGGCACAGGGGGGATCAGCCCCAGCATTTT
cdr3_aa: CASSGHRGDQPQHF
clone_size: .
j_call: TRBJ1-5
d_call: TRBD1
v_call: TRBV19

cdr3_nt: TGTGCCAGCAGCGTTAAGCTACCGGGACAGGGCTATGGCTACACCTTC
cdr3_aa: CASSVKLPGQGYGYTF
clone_size: .
j_call: TRBJ1-2
d_call: TRBD1
v_call: TRBV5-6

cdr3_nt: TGCGCCAGCAGCCAAGGATCCTCCCGCACACCCTACGAGCAGTACTTC
cdr3_aa: CASSQGSSRTPYEQYF
clone_size: .
j_call: TRBJ2-7
d_call: .
v_call: TRBV4-1

cdr3_nt: TGTGCCTGGAGTGTCGGGGGGGCCTACAATGAGCAGTTCTTC
cdr3_aa: CAWSVGGAYNEQFF
clone_size: .
j_call: TRBJ2-1
d_call: TRBD2
v_call: TRBV30

cdr3_nt: TGTGCCAGCAGTGGGCCAGGGAACTATGGCTACACCTTC
cdr3_aa: CASSGPGNYGYTF
clone_size: .
j_call: TRBJ1-2
d_call: .
v_call: TRBV6-4

cdr3_nt: TGTGCCAGCAGAGGGCAGGGTCGGGCTGAAGCTTTCTTT
cdr3_aa: CASRGQGRAEAFF
clone_size: .
j_call: TRBJ1-1
d_call: .
v_call: TRBV28

cdr3_nt: TGTGCCAGCAGCCCTAGTCTCAATCCTAACACTGAAGCTTTCTTT
cdr3_aa: CASSPSLNPNTEAFF
clone_size: few
j_call: TRBJ1-1
d_call: .
v_call: TRBV9

cdr3_nt: TGTGCCAGCAGCTTAGCGGTACTAGCGGCTAGCTCCTACAATGAGCAGTTCTTC
cdr3_aa: CASSLAVLAASSYNEQFF
clone_size: .
j_call: TRBJ2-1
d_call: TRBD2
v_call: TRBV7-8

cdr3_nt: TGTGCCAGCAGTTACGCACCGGGACAGGGGTCAGATACGCAGTATTTT
cdr3_aa: CASSYAPGQGSDTQYF
clone_size: .
j_call: TRBJ2-3
d_call: TRBD1
v_call: TRBV6-5

cdr3_nt: TGTGCCAGCAGCCCCTCCGGGGAACGAACTTTTGGCTACACCTTC
cdr3_aa: CASSPSGERTFGYTF
clone_size: .
j_call: TRBJ1-2
d_call: .
v_call: TRBV14

cdr3_nt: TGTGCCAGCAGTTACCGCACGGACAGGGTACCCTACGAGCAGTACTTC
cdr3_aa: CASSYRTDRVPYEQYF
clone_size: .
j_call: TRBJ2-7
d_call: TRBD1
v_call: TRBV6-5

cdr3_nt: TGCGCCAGCAGCCTCAGACAGAACACTGAAGCTTTCTTT
cdr3_aa: CASSLRQNTEAFF
clone_size: .
j_call: TRBJ1-1
d_call: .
v_call: TRBV5-1

cdr3_nt: TGTGCCATCAGTACCGTCCCGGGACAGGGGGCGCGGACAGATACGCAGTATTTT
cdr3_aa: CAISTVPGQGARTDTQYF
clone_size: .
j_call: TRBJ2-3
d_call: TRBD1
v_call: TRBV10-3

cdr3_nt: TGCGCCAGCAGCCCCAGAATCCAGGTTTCTGGAAACACCATATATTTT
cdr3_aa: CASSPRIQVSGNTIYF
clone_size: .
j_call: TRBJ1-3
d_call: .
v_call: TRBV4-1

cdr3_nt: TGTGCCAGCAGTTCCCAAAGAGGACTAGCGGCGAGATACGAGCAGTACTTC
cdr3_aa: CASSSQRGLAARYEQYF
clone_size: once
j_call: TRBJ2-7
d_call: TRBD2
v_call: TRBV28

cdr3_nt: TGTGCCTGGAGTAAGTTCTCCGGTCAGCCCCAGCATTTT
cdr3_aa: CAWSKFSGQPQHF
clone_size: .
j_call: TRBJ1-5
d_call: .
v_call: TRBV30

cdr3_nt: TGTGCCAGCTCACCACCCGGGGGTTTGGGTACCTACGAGCAGTACTTC
cdr3_aa: CASSPPGGLGTYEQYF
clone_size: .
j_call: TRBJ2-7
d_call: .
v_call: TRBV18

cdr3_nt: TGTGCCAGCAGCCAAAACGCGGGCCCTGGAAACACCATATATTTT
cdr3_aa: CASSQNAGPGNTIYF
clone_size: .
j_call: TRBJ1-3
d_call: .
v_call: TRBV14

cdr3_nt: TGCGCCAGCAGCACACTGACAGGTACCTATGGCTACACCTTC
cdr3_aa: CASSTLTGTYGYTF
clone_size: .
j_call: TRBJ1-2
d_call: .
v_call: TRBV5-1

cdr3_nt: TGTGCCAGCAGCTTAGGTTCCTGGGGGCCTGAAGCTTTCTTT
cdr3_aa: CASSLGSWGPEAFF
clone_size: once
j_call: TRBJ1-1
d_call: .
v_call: TRBV7-6

cdr3_nt: TGTGCCAGCAGAGCAAGACAGAACGAGCAGTACTTC
cdr3_aa: CASRARQNEQYF
clone_size: once
j_call: TRBJ2-7
d_call: .
v_call: TRBV6-1

cdr3_nt: TGCGCCAGCAGTCAAGAATCTCGGAGTAATTCACCCCTCCACTTT
cdr3_aa: CASSQESRSNSPLHF
clone_size: .
j_call: TRBJ1-6
d_call: .
v_call: TRBV5-1

cdr3_nt: TGTGCCAGCAGTGAAGGGCGGGGGGGATTAAAACAAGAGACCCAGTACTTC
cdr3_aa: CASSEGRGGLKQETQYF
clone_size: .
j_call: TRBJ2-5
d_call: TRBD2
v_call: TRBV2

cdr3_nt: TGTGCCAGCAGCCCTAACAGGGTCCGGACTAATGAAAAACTGTTTTTT
cdr3_aa: CASSPNRVRTNEKLFF
clone_size: .
j_call: TRBJ1-4
d_call: .
v_call: TRBV5-6

cdr3_nt: TGTGCCAGTAGTCCTTTGGGGCCGATCTACGAGCAGTACTTC
cdr3_aa: CASSPLGPIYEQYF
clone_size: .
j_call: TRBJ2-7
d_call: .
v_call: TRBV19

cdr3_nt: TGCGCCAGCATTTCGGACAGGGGTCGTCAGCCCCAGCATTTT
cdr3_aa: CASISDRGRQPQHF
clone_size: .
j_call: TRBJ1-5
d_call: TRBD1
v_call: TRBV5-1

cdr3_nt: TGTGCCAGCAGCTTACAGGGTAATTCACCCCTCCACTTT
cdr3_aa: CASSLQGNSPLHF
clone_size: .
j_call: TRBJ1-6
d_call: .
v_call: TRBV7-3

cdr3_nt: TGTGCCAGCAGCTTACCCGGGAGCAACGAGCAGTACTTC
cdr3_aa: CASSLPGSNEQYF
clone_size: .
j_call: TRBJ2-7
d_call: .
v_call: TRBV7-9

cdr3_nt: TGTGCCAGCAGTTTAGCTGAAAGTTCTGAAGCTTTCTTT
cdr3_aa: CASSLAESSEAFF
clone_size: once
j_call: TRBJ1-1
d_call: .
v_call: TRBV6-5

cdr3_nt: TGCGCCAGCAGCGAACAGAGCTCCTACAATGAGCAGTTCTTC
cdr3_aa: CASSEQSSYNEQFF
clone_size: once
j_call: TRBJ2-1
d_call: .
v_call: TRBV5-1

cdr3_nt: TGTGCCAGCAGCTTCGGGACAGGGGGCAGAGGCTACACCTTC
cdr3_aa: CASSFGTGGRGYTF
clone_size: .
j_call: TRBJ1-2
d_call: TRBD1
v_call: TRBV7-8

cdr3_nt: TGTGCCAGCATTGGGGGGACTGAAGCTTTCTTT
cdr3_aa: CASIGGTEAFF
clone_size: .
j_call: TRBJ1-1
d_call: .
v_call: TRBV27

cdr3_nt: TGTGCCAGCAGCTTTACGGGGGGGGGAGAGACCCAGTACTTC
cdr3_aa: CASSFTGGGETQYF
clone_size: once
j_call: TRBJ2-5
d_call: TRBD2
v_call: TRBV7-2

cdr3_nt: TGTGCCAGCAGTGAGGACAACCTCTATGGCTACACCTTC
cdr3_aa: CASSEDNLYGYTF
clone_size: .
j_call: TRBJ1-2
d_call: .
v_call: TRBV6-1

cdr3_nt: TGTGCCAGCAGTTGGGCTAGCGGGAGCAATGAGCAGTTCTTC
cdr3_aa: CASSWASGSNEQFF
clone_size: .
j_call: TRBJ2-1
d_call: TRBD2
v_call: TRBV6-1

cdr3_nt: TGTGCCAGCTCACCACCGGTCAGGGAGAAAGCATCTAGCGGGACGGAGACCCAGTACTTC
cdr3_aa: CASSPPVREKASSGTETQYF
clone_size: .
j_call: TRBJ2-5
d_call: TRBD2
v_call: TRBV18

cdr3_nt: TGCGCCAGCAGCCAAGTTACGGTCAACACCGGGGAGCTGTTTTTT
cdr3_aa: CASSQVTVNTGELFF
clone_size: .
j_call: TRBJ2-2
d_call: .
v_call: TRBV4-1

cdr3_nt: TGTGCCAGCACGATGGCGGGAGGGTACAATGAGCAGTTCTTC
cdr3_aa: CASTMAGGYNEQFF
clone_size: .
j_call: TRBJ2-1
d_call: TRBD2
v_call: TRBV6-1

cdr3_nt: TGTGCCAGCAGTGAATTCCGGACTAGCGGAATGAATGAGCAGTTCTTC
cdr3_aa: CASSEFRTSGMNEQFF
clone_size: .
j_call: TRBJ2-1
d_call: TRBD2
v_call: TRBV2

cdr3_nt: TGCGCCAGCAGCTTGTGGGGACAGGGGGCTAATGAAAAACTGTTTTTT
cdr3_aa: CASSLWGQGANEKLFF
clone_size: .
j_call: TRBJ1-4
d_call: TRBD1
v_call: TRBV5-1

cdr3_nt: TGTGCCAGCAGCTCTTACAGGGCTGGAAACACCATATATTTT
cdr3_aa: CASSSYRAGNTIYF
clone_size: .
j_call: TRBJ1-3
d_call: .
v_call: TRBV11-3

cdr3_nt: TGTGCCAGCAGTTCGGGACAGAGTTACGAGCAGTACTTC
cdr3_aa: CASSSGQSYEQYF
clone_size: .
j_call: TRBJ2-7
d_call: TRBD1
v_call: TRBV28

cdr3_nt: TGTGCCAGCAGACCTCGGCGGGACAGGGGTGACTACGAGCAGTACTTC
cdr3_aa: CASRPRRDRGDYEQYF
clone_size: .
j_call: TRBJ2-7
d_call: TRBD1
v_call: TRBV7-9

cdr3_nt: TGTGCCAGCAGCTTAGTCGGGACTACCCACAATGAGCAGTTCTTC
cdr3_aa: CASSLVGTTHNEQFF
clone_size: .
j_call: TRBJ2-1
d_call: TRBD2
v_call: TRBV11-2

cdr3_nt: TGTGCCAGCAGTTACGGAGGGACCCCGCCTCCACCCCTCCACTTT
cdr3_aa: CASSYGGTPPPPLHF
clone_size: .
j_call: TRBJ1-6
d_call: .
v_call: TRBV6-5